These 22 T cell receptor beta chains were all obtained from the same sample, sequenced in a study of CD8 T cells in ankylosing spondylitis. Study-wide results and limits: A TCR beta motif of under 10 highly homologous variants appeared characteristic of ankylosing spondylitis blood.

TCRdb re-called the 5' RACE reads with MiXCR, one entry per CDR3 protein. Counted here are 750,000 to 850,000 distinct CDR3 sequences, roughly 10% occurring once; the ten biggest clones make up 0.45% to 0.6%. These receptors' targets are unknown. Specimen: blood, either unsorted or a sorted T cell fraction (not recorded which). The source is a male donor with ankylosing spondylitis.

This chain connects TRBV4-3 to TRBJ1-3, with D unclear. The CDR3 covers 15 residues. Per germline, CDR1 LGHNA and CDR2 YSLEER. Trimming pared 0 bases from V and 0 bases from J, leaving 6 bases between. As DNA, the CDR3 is TGCGCCAGCAGCCAAGAAGGCAGCTCTGGAAACACCATATATTTT. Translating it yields CASSQEGSSGNTIYF.

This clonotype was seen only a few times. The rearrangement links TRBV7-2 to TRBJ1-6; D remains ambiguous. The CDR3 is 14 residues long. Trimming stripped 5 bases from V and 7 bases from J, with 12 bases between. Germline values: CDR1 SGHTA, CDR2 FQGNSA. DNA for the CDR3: TGTGCCAGCAGCCCGGTCTACACCAATTCACCCCTCCACTTT. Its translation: CASSPVYTNSPLHF.

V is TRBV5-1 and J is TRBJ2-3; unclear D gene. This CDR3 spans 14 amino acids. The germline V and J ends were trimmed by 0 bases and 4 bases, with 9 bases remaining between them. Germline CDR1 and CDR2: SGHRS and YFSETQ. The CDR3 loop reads CASSLDRRADTQYF. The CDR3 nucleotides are TGCGCCAGCAGCTTGGATCGAAGGGCAGATACGCAGTATTTT. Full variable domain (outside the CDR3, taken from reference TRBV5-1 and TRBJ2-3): KAGVTQTPRYLIKTRGQQVTLSCSPISGHRSVSWYQQTPGQGLQFLFEYFSETQRNKGNFPGRFSGRQFSNSRSEMNVSTLELGDSALYLCASSLDRRADTQYFGPGTRLTVL.

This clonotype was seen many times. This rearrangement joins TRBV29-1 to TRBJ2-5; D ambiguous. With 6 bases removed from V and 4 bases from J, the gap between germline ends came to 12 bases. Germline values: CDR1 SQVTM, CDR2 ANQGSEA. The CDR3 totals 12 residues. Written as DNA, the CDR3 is TGCAGCGTCGTTACGGGCGGAGAGACCCAGTACTTC. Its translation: CSVVTGGETQYF.

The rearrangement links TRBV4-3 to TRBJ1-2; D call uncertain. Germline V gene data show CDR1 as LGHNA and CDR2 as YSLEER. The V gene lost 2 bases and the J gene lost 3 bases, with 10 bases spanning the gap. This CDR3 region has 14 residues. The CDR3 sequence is CASSQINSDYGYTF. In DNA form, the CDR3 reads TGCGCCAGCAGCCAAATAAACAGCGACTATGGCTACACCTTC.

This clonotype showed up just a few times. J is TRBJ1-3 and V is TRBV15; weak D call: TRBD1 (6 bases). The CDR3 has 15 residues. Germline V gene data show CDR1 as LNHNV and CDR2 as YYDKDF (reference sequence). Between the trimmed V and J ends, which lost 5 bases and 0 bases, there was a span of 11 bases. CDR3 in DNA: TGTGCCACCAGCCCGACAGGTCTCTCTGGAAACACCATATATTTT. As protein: CATSPTGLSGNTIYF.

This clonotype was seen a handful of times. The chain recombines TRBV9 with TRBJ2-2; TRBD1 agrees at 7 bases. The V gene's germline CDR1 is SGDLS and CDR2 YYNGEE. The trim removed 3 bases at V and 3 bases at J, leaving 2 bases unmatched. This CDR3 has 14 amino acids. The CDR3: CASSEGQYTGELFF. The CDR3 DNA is TGTGCCAGCAGCGAGGGACAGTACACCGGGGAGCTGTTTTTT.

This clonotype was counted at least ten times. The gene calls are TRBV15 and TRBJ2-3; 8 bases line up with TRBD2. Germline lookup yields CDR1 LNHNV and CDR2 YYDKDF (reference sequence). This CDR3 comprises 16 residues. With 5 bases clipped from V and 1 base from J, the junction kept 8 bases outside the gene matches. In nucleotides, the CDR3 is TGTGCCACCAGCTACGACCGGGAGGGGGGCACAGATACGCAGTATTTT. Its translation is CATSYDREGGTDTQYF.

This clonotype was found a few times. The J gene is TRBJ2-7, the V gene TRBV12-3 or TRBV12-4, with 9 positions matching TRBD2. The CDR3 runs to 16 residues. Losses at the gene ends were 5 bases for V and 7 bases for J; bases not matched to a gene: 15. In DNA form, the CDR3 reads TGTGCCAGCAGTCTAGGACCGGGACTAGCTCCCAGGGAGCAGTACTTC. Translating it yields CASSLGPGLAPREQYF.

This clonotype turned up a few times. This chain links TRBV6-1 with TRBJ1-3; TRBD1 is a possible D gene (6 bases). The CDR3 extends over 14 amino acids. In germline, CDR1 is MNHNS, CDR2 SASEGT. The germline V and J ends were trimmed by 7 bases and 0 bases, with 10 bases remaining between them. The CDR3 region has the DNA TGTGCCAGCACCCGGGACACCTCTGGAAACACCATATATTTT. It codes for CASTRDTSGNTIYF.

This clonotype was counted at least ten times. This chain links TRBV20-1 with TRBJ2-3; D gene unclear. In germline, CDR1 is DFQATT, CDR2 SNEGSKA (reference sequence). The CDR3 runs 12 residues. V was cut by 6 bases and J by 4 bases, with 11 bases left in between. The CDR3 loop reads CSAEINSDTQYF. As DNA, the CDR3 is TGCAGTGCAGAAATTAACTCAGATACGCAGTATTTT.

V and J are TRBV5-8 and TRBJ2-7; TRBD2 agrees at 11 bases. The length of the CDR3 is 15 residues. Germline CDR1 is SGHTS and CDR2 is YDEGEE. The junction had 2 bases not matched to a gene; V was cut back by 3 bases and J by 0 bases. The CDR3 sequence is CASSSGLADSYEQYF. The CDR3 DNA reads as TGTGCCAGCAGCTCGGGACTAGCGGACTCCTACGAGCAGTACTTC. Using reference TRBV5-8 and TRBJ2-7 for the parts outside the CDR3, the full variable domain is EAGVTQSPTHLIKTRGQQATLRCSPISGHTSVYWYQQALGLGLQFLLWYDEGEERNRGNFPPRFSGRQFPNYSSELNVNALELEDSALYLCASSSGLADSYEQYFGPGTRLTVT.

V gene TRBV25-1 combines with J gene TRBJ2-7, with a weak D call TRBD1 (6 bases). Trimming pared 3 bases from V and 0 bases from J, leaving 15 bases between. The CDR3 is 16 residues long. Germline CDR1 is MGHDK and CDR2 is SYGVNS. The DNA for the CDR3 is TGTGCCAGCAGTGATCCCCACAGGGCAAGCTCCTACGAGCAGTACTTC. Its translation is CASSDPHRASSYEQYF.

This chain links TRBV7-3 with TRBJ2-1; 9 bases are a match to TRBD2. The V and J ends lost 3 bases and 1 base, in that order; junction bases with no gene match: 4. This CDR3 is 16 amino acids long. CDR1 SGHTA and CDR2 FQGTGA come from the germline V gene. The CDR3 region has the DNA TGTGCCAGCAGCTTTATGAGCGGGGGGTCCTACAATGAGCAGTTCTTC. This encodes CASSFMSGGSYNEQFF.

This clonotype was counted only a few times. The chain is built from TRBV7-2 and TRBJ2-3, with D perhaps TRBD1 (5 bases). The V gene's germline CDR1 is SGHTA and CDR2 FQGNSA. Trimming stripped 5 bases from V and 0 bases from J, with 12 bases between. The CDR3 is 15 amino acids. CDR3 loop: CASSIRQISTDTQYF. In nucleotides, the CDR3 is TGTGCCAGCAGCATCCGACAGATAAGCACAGATACGCAGTATTTT.

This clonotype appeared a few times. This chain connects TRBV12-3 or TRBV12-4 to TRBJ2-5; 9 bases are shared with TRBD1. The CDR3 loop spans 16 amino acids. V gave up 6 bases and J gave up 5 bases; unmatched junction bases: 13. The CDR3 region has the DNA TGTGCCAGCAGCATTACGGACAGGGGCTGGGGGGAGACCCAGTACTTC. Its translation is CASSITDRGWGETQYF.

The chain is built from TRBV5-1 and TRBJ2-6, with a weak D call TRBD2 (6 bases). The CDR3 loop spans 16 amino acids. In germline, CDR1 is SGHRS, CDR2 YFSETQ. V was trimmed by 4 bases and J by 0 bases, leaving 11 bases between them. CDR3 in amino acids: CASSRWGDSGANVLTF. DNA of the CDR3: TGCGCCAGCAGCAGATGGGGGGACTCTGGGGCCAACGTCCTGACTTTC.

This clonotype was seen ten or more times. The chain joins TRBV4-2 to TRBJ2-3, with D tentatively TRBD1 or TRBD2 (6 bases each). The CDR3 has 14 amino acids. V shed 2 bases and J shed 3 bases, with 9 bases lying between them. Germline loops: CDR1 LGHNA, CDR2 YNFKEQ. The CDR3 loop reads CASSQQGRTDTQYF. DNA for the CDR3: TGTGCCAGCAGCCAACAGGGGAGGACAGATACGCAGTATTTT.

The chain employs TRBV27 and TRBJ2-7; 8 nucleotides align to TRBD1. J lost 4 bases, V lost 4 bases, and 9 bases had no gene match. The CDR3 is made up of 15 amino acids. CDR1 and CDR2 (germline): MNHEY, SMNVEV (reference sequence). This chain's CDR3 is CASSSVDRDVYEQYF. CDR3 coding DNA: TGTGCCAGCAGTTCAGTGGACAGGGATGTATACGAGCAGTACTTC.

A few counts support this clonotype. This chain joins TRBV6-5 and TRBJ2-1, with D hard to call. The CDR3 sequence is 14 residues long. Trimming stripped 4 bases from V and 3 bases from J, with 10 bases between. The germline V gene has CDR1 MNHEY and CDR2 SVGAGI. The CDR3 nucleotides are TGTGCCAGCAGTTCTCACGGCAACTACAATGAGCAGTTCTTC. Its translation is CASSSHGNYNEQFF.

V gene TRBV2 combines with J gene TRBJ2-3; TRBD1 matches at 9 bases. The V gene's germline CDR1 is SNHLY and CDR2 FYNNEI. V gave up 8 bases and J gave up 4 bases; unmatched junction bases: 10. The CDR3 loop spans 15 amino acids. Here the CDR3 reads CASAATGTGPDTQYF. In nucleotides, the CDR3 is TGTGCCAGCGCCGCAACCGGGACAGGGCCAGATACGCAGTATTTT.

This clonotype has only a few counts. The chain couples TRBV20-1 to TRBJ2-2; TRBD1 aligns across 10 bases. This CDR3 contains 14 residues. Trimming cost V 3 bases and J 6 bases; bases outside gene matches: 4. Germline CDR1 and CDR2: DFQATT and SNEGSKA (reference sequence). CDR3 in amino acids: CSARRQGAAGELFF. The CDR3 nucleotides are TGCAGTGCTAGGAGACAGGGGGCGGCCGGGGAGCTGTTTTTT.